One and the same sample provided the 22 T cell receptor beta chains below, sequenced in a study of memory B cells and T cells in multiple sclerosis. CFSE-dim autoproliferating and CFSE-high non-proliferating T cells from unstimulated culture were sequenced separately. 40 million to 50 million CFSE-labeled PBMCs were cultured less than nine days unstimulated, then replicate wells were pooled. The antigens these receptors bind are not known. Method: immunoSEQ multiplex PCR; TCRdb's copy keeps in-frame clones and lacks some. This sample carries some 48,000 clones, approximately 80% of them seen once, and the ten largest clones take around 1.1%. Sequences were obtained from PBMCs from blood kept in culture. All receptors derive from a human donor with multiple sclerosis.

The chain has TRBV2 and TRBJ1-4, with D hard to call. Germline-derived CDR1 and CDR2 are SNHLY and FYNNEI. The CDR3 length is 17 residues. The V end was cut by 0 bases, the J end by 0 bases, with 11 bases between. DNA for the CDR3: TGTGCCAGCAGTGAAGCGCTTATCTCTGCAACTAATGAAAAACTGTTTTTT. It translates to CASSEALISATNEKLFF.

The V gene is TRBV27, the J gene TRBJ1-2; 10 nucleotides line up with TRBD1. Germline lookup yields CDR1 MNHEY and CDR2 SMNVEV (reference sequence). The CDR3 is made up of 13 amino acids. V gave up 6 bases and J gave up 8 bases; unmatched junction bases: 6. CDR3 coding DNA: TGTGCCAGCAGAACCGGGACAGGGGACGGCTACACCTTC. It yields the protein CASRTGTGDGYTF.

The genes are TRBV9 and TRBJ1-1; D is unclear. The CDR3 sequence is 14 residues long. V dropped 0 bases and J dropped 1 base, with 7 bases sitting between them. CDR1 SGDLS and CDR2 YYNGEE come from the germline V gene. For the CDR3, the DNA is TGTGCCAGCAGCGTAGAAGTAGGGAACACTGAAGCTTTCTTT. This codes for CASSVEVGNTEAFF.

This clone appeared a few times. CDR3 residues: CARSLNNQPQHF. CDR3 nucleotide sequence: TGTGCCAGAAGTCTTAATAATCAGCCCCAGCATTTT. The rearrangement uses TRBV5-3 and TRBJ1-5; D remains ambiguous. TRBV5-3 is marked as an open reading frame, function uncertain. This CDR3 spans 12 amino acids. V gave up 5 bases and J gave up 4 bases, with 7 bases separating them.

This chain uses TRBV2 with TRBJ1-1; D possibly corresponds to TRBD1 (5 bases). The CDR3 has 13 residues. Deletions cut 6 bases from V and 5 bases from J, with 13 bases between. From germline, CDR1 is SNHLY and CDR2 FYNNEI. This CDR3 is CASRIGGGTEAFF. The CDR3 DNA reads as TGTGCCAGCAGAATCGGGGGGGGGACTGAAGCTTTCTTT.

V and J are TRBV9 and TRBJ2-3; maybe TRBD2 (5 bases). In germline, CDR1 is SGDLS, CDR2 YYNGEE. This CDR3 contains 14 residues. V shed 7 bases and J shed 2 bases, with 14 bases lying between them. The CDR3 coding sequence is TGTGCCAGCGAAGCGGCGTCCCCCACAGATACGCAGTATTTT. It codes for CASEAASPTDTQYF.

The chain links TRBV19 to TRBJ1-1, with D perhaps matching TRBD1 (5 bases). The CDR3 extends over 15 amino acids. The V gene lost 5 bases and the J gene lost 2 bases, with 15 bases spanning the gap. The germline gives CDR1 LNHDA, CDR2 SQIVND (reference sequence). In DNA, the CDR3 is TGTGCCAGTAGTCTCATCCCAGACAGTAACACTGAAGCTTTCTTT. Translation gives CASSLIPDSNTEAFF.

The chain joins TRBV7-9 to TRBJ2-7, with D perhaps matching TRBD1 or TRBD2 (5 bases each). V was clipped by 0 bases and J by 1 base, with 13 bases between them. The CDR3 length is 16 residues. The germline CDR1 and CDR2 sequences are SEHNR and FQNEAQ (reference sequence). The DNA for the CDR3 is TGTGCCAGCAGCTTAGCGCGAGGGGTTGTGTCCTACGAGCAGTACTTC. Translated: CASSLARGVVSYEQYF.

This chain links TRBV30 with TRBJ1-3; a possible D gene is TRBD1 (5 bases). Germline CDR1 GTSNPN, CDR2 SVGIG (reference sequence). CDR3 length equals 13 residues. The V end lost 1 base, the J end lost 3 bases, and 7 bases lay between the germline ends. The CDR3: CAWSAGFGNTIYF. CDR3 nucleotides: TGTGCCTGGAGTGCAGGGTTTGGAAACACCATATATTTT.

V is TRBV23-1 and J is TRBJ1-2; 9 bases map to TRBD1. TRBV23-1 is classed as an ORF, of uncertain function. CDR3 length: 16 residues. The J segment lost 4 bases and the V segment lost 3 bases, leaving 9 bases of the junction unmatched. The CDR3 nucleotides are TGCGCCAGCAGTCAGGTCCCGGGACAGGGAATCTATGGCTACACCTTC. This sequence encodes CASSQVPGQGIYGYTF.

This sequence joins TRBV19 and TRBJ2-1; 9 bases match TRBD2. V shed 7 bases and J 8 bases; nucleotides not matched to a gene: 15. In germline, CDR1 is LNHDA, CDR2 SQIVND (reference sequence). The CDR3 contains 16 residues. The CDR3: CASTPRWRGGGDEQFF. In DNA, the CDR3 is TGTGCCAGTACCCCAAGATGGCGGGGGGGTGGGGATGAGCAGTTCTTC.

This clone was seen only a few times. The chain recombines TRBV7-9 with TRBJ1-2; D not resolved. The length of the CDR3 is 13 residues. Germline loops: CDR1 SEHNR, CDR2 FQNEAQ (reference sequence). V was trimmed by 4 bases and J by 5 bases, leaving 11 bases between them. The CDR3 nucleotides read TGTGCCAGCAGCTCTCAAGTTGGTTATGGCTACACCTTC. Its protein product is CASSSQVGYGYTF.

The V call is TRBV6-6, the J call TRBJ1-1; 7 bases fit TRBD1. CDR1 is MNHNY and CDR2 is SVGAGI in the germline V gene (reference sequence). The J segment lost 3 bases and the V segment lost 5 bases, leaving 6 bases of the junction unmatched. The CDR3 length is 14 residues. CDR3 region: CASSMTGTYTEAFF. DNA of the CDR3: TGTGCCAGCAGTATGACAGGGACCTACACTGAAGCTTTCTTT.

This chain joins TRBV5-1 and TRBJ1-4, with 10 bases identical to TRBD1. V shed 3 bases and J 6 bases; nucleotides not matched to a gene: 2. The germline V gene has CDR1 SGHRS and CDR2 YFSETQ. The CDR3 totals 14 residues. CDR3 in DNA: TGCGCCAGCAGCTCCGGGACAGGGGATGAAAAACTGTTTTTT. As protein: CASSSGTGDEKLFF.

This chain connects TRBV5-6 to TRBJ1-2; 7 nucleotides agree with TRBD1. CDR1 is SGHDT and CDR2 is YYEEEE in the germline V gene. The CDR3 is 12 residues long. Trimming cost V 5 bases and J 10 bases; bases outside gene matches: 8. This CDR3 reads CASSHTGVFYTF. As DNA, the CDR3 is TGTGCCAGCAGTCATACAGGGGTCTTCTACACCTTC. Full variable domain (remainder filled in from reference TRBV5-6 and TRBJ1-2): DAGVTQSPTHLIKTRGQQVTLRCSPKSGHDTVSWYQQALGQGPQFIFQYYEEEERQRGNFPDRFSGHQFPNYSSELNVNALLLGDSALYLCASSHTGVFYTFGSGTRLTVV.

This clone has only one observation. V and J are TRBV6-1 and TRBJ2-7, with 7 bases matching TRBD1. The V and J ends lost 2 bases and 12 bases, in that order; junction bases with no gene match: 13. The CDR3 consists of 14 residues. Germline assignment: CDR1 MNHNS and CDR2 SASEGT. CDR3 region: CASSEPGQIRGLYF. CDR3 nucleotide sequence: TGTGCCAGCAGTGAACCGGGACAGATACGGGGCTTGTACTTC.

In this sample, this clone turned up a few times. The gene calls are TRBV7-9 and TRBJ2-2; the match to TRBD2 covers 7 bases. The CDR3 is 16 amino acids. V trimming: 2 bases; J trimming: 3 bases; junction bases outside the gene matches: 6. CDR1 is SEHNR, CDR2 FQNEAQ, per germline (reference sequence). In DNA, the CDR3 is TGTGCCAGCAGCTTAAAGGTTCGGGGGGACACCGGGGAGCTGTTTTTT. Translated: CASSLKVRGDTGELFF.

This clone has a handful of counts. J is TRBJ2-7 and V is TRBV7-6; maybe TRBD1 (6 bases). V gave up 5 bases and J gave up 5 bases, with 13 bases separating them. The CDR3 covers 13 residues. Germline V lookup: CDR1 SGHVS, CDR2 FNYEAQ. The CDR3 DNA sequence: TGTGCCAGCAGCCAGACAGGTGCAAACGAGCAGTACTTC. It codes for CASSQTGANEQYF.

This chain connects TRBV14 to TRBJ2-7, with D perhaps matching TRBD2 (6 bases). V was pared by 3 bases and J by 5 bases, with 14 bases between. CDR1 and CDR2 from the germline V gene are SGHDN and FVKESK. The CDR3 totals 14 residues. The CDR3 reads CASSQGGGVDEQYF. CDR3 coding DNA: TGTGCCAGCAGCCAGGGTGGAGGGGTCGACGAGCAGTACTTC. Complete variable domain (other parts from reference TRBV14 and TRBJ2-7): EAGVTQFPSHSVIEKGQTVTLRCDPISGHDNLYWYRRVMGKEIKFLLHFVKESKQDESGMPNNRFLAERTGGTYSTLKVQPAELEDSGVYFCASSQGGGVDEQYFGPGTRLTVT.

This clone was detected a few times. V and J are TRBV4-1 and TRBJ1-5; D call uncertain. From germline, CDR1 is MGHRA and CDR2 YSYEKL. This CDR3 region has 13 residues. With 4 bases removed from V and 1 base from J, the gap between germline ends came to 5 bases. The CDR3 DNA sequence: TGCGCCAGCAGCCCCTTGAGCAATCAGCCCCAGCATTTT. Translated, it gives CASSPLSNQPQHF.

The chain carries TRBV6-4 and TRBJ1-1; no definite D call. CDR1 and CDR2 (germline): MRHNA, SNTAGT. CDR3 size: 14 residues. The V end was cut by 3 bases, the J end by 1 base, with 9 bases between. The CDR3 protein is CASSEVPGNTEAFF. CDR3 DNA: TGTGCCAGCAGTGAGGTTCCAGGGAACACTGAAGCTTTCTTT.

DNA of the CDR3: TGTGCCAGCAGCTTGACAGGAGATAATTCACCCCTCCACTTT. Its translation is CASSLTGDNSPLHF. J is TRBJ1-6 and V is TRBV7-3; D may be TRBD1 (6 bases). The CDR3 contains 14 residues. CDR1 and CDR2 (germline): SGHTA, FQGTGA. Trimming left V 3 bases short and J 5 bases short, with 8 bases between.